This TCR beta chain was identified in a study of T cells in Graves' hyperthyroidism and ophthalmopathy. The study, taken as a whole, reports: Peripheral blood also featured most of the thyroid clonotypes expanded above 0.001.

There are many counts of this clonotype. The target antigen is unknown. Disease duration was under 3 months in the ophthalmopathy patients, who also had a Clinical Activity Score of at least 3 and a NOSPECS grade of at least 4. In germline, CDR1 is SGHTA, CDR2 FQGNSA. The V end was cut by 4 bases, the J end by 5 bases, with 17 bases between. The CDR3 has 15 amino acids. TCR beta CDR3 sequences were amplified from RNA transcripts. A first-round RT-PCR of the TCR CDR3 used the HTBI primer set. TCRdb reprocessed the multiplex PCR reads with MiXCR, giving one entry per CDR3 protein. The sample contains 500,000 to 800,000 distinct CDR3 sequences, more than 14% of which appear only once.

The sequencing sample was made of blood. The chain carries TRBV7-2 and TRBJ1-2, with D uncertain. This TCR derives from a woman aged 45-59 years with Graves' ophthalmopathy. CDR3 region: CASSSDHKGSYGYTF. As DNA, the CDR3 is TGTGCCAGCAGCTCCGACCACAAGGGCAGTTATGGCTACACCTTC.